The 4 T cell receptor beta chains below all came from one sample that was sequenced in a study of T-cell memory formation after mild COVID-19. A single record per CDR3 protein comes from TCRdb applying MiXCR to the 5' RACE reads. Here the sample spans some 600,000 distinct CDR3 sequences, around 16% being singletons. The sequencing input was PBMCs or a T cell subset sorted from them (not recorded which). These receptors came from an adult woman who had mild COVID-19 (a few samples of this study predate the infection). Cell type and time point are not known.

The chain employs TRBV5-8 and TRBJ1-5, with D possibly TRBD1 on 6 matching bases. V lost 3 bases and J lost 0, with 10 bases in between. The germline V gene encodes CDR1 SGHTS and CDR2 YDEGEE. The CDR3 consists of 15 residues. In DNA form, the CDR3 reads TGTGCCAGCAGCTCCGGGACATATAGCAATCAGCCCCAGCATTTT. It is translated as CASSSGTYSNQPQHF.

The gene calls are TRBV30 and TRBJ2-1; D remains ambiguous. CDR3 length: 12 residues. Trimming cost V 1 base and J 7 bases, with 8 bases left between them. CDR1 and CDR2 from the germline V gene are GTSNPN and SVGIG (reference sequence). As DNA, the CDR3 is TGTGCCTGGAGTGCTGGGGTAAATGAGCAGTTCTTC. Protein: CAWSAGVNEQFF.

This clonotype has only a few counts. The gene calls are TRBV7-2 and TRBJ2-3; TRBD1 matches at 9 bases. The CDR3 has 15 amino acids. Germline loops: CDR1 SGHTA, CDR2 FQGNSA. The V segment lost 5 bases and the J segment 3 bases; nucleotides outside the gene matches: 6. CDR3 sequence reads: CASSPRDRVTDTQYF. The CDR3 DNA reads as TGTGCCAGCAGCCCCCGGGACAGGGTAACAGATACGCAGTATTTT. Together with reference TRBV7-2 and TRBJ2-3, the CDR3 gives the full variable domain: GAGVSQSPSNKVTEKGKDVELRCDPISGHTALYWYRQSLGQGLEFLIYFQGNSAPDKSGLPSDRFSAERTGGSVSTLTIQRTQQEDSAVYLCASSPRDRVTDTQYFGPGTRLTVL.

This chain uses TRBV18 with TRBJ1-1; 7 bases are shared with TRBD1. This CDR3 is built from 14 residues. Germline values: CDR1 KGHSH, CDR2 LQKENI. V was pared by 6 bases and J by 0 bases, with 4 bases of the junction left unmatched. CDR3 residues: CASSAGTVNTEAFF. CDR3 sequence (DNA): TGTGCCAGCTCGGCCGGGACAGTGAACACTGAAGCTTTCTTT.